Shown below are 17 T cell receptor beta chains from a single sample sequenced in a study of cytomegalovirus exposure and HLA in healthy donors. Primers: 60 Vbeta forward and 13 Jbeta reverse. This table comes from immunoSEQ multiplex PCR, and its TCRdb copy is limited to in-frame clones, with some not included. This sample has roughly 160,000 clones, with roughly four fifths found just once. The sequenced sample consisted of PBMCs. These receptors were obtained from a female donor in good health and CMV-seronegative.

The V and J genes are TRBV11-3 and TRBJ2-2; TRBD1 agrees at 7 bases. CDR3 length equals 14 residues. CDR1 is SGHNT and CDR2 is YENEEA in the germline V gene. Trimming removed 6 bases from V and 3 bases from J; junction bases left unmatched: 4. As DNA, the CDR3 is TGTGCCAGCAGTTTCGACAGGGACACCGGGGAGCTGTTTTTT. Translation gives CASSFDRDTGELFF.

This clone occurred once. The CDR3: CASSFHGGSNEKLFF. In DNA form, the CDR3 reads TGTGCCAGCAGCTTCCACGGGGGATCCAATGAAAAACTGTTTTTT. The genes are TRBV7-6 and TRBJ1-4; weak D call: TRBD1 (5 bases). Germline V CDR1 and CDR2: SGHVS, FNYEAQ. The CDR3 totals 15 residues. Trimming removed 3 bases at V and 5 bases at J, with 13 bases between. The full variable domain, rest sourced from reference TRBV7-6 and TRBJ1-4, is GAGVSQSPRYKVTKRGQDVALRCDPISGHVSLYWYRQALGQGPEFLTYFNYEAQQDKSGLPNDRFSAERPEGSISTLTIQRTEQRDSAMYRCASSFHGGSNEKLFFGSGTQLSVL.

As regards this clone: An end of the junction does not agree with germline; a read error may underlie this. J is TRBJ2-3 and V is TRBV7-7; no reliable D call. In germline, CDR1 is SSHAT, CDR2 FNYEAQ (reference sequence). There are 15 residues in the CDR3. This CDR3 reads CASSLGRQLTDTQYF. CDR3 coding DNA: TGTGCTAGCAGCTTAGGCCGACAACTCACAGATACGCAGTATTTT.

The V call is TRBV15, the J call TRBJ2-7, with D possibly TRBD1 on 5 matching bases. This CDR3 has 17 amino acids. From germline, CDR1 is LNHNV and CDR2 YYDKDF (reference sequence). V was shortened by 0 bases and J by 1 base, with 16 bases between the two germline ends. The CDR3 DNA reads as TGTGCCACCAGCAGAGATGGAAACCTCAGGGCGTCCTACGAGCAGTACTTC. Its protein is CATSRDGNLRASYEQYF.

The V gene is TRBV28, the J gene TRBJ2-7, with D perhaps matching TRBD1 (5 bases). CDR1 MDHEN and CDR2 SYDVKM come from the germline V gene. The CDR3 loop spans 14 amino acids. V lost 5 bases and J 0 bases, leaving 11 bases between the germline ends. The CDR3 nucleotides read TGTGCCAGCAGTGATAACAGGAACTCCTACGAGCAGTACTTC. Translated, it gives CASSDNRNSYEQYF.

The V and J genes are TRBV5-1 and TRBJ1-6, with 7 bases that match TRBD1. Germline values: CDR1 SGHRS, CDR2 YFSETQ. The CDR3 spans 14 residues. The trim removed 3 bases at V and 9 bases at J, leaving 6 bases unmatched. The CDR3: CASSSSTGPSPLHF. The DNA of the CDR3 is TGCGCCAGCAGCTCCTCGACAGGGCCTTCACCCCTCCACTTT.

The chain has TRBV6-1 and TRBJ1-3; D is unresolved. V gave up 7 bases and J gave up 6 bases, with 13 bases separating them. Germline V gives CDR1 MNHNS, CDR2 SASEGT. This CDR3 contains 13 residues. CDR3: CASMEFQLNTIYF. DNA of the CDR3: TGTGCCAGCATGGAGTTCCAATTAAACACCATATATTTT.

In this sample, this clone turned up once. This chain's CDR3 is CAWNIPGQFYEQYF. The DNA for the CDR3 is TGTGCCTGGAATATTCCGGGACAGTTTTACGAGCAGTACTTC. The genes are TRBV30 and TRBJ2-7; the match to TRBD1 covers 7 bases. CDR1 GTSNPN and CDR2 SVGIG come from the germline V gene (reference sequence). After removal of 4 bases from V and 4 bases from J, the junction contained 10 bases not matched to a gene. The CDR3 extends over 14 amino acids.

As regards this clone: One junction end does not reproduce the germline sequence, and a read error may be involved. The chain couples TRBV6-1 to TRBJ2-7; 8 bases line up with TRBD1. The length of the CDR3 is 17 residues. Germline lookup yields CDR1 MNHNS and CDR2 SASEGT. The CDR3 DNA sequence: TGTGCCATCAGTGAGGAATTTGGGACAGGAGTCCTTTACGAGCAGTACTTC. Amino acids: CAISEEFGTGVLYEQYF.

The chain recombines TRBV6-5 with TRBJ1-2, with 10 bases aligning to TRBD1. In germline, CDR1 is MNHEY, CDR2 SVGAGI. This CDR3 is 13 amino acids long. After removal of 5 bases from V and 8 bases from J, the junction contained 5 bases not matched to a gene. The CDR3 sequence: CASSLRTGGGYTF. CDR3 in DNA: TGTGCCAGCAGTCTACGGACAGGGGGAGGCTACACCTTC.

The CDR3 loop is CASSSQGLRNEQFF. The CDR3, as DNA: TGTGCCAGCAGTTCTCAGGGACTACGGAATGAGCAGTTCTTC. V and J are TRBV6-5 and TRBJ2-1; 7 bases are a match to TRBD2. This CDR3 region has 14 residues. Per germline, CDR1 MNHEY and CDR2 SVGAGI. The V and J ends lost 4 bases and 7 bases, in that order; junction bases with no gene match: 7.

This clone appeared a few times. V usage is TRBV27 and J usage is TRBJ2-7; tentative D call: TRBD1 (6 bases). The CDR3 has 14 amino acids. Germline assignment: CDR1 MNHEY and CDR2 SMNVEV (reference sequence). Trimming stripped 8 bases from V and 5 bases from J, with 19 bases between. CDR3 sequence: CASQGPVGAHEQYF. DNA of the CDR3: TGTGCCAGCCAGGGGCCGGTGGGGGCCCACGAGCAGTACTTC.

The CDR3 sequence is CASSVVPGGGTEAFF. In nucleotides, the CDR3 is TGTGCCAGCAGCGTAGTTCCAGGGGGAGGCACTGAAGCTTTCTTT. The chain uses TRBV9 and TRBJ1-1; 7 bases line up with TRBD1. The CDR3 consists of 15 residues. The V segment lost 0 bases and the J segment 4 bases; nucleotides outside the gene matches: 6. Per germline, CDR1 SGDLS and CDR2 YYNGEE.

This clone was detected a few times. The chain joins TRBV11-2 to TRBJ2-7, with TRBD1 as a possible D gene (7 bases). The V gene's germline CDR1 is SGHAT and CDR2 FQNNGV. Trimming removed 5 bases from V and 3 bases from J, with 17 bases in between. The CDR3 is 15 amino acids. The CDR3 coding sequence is TGTGCCAGCAGCATAACAGGGGAGGATTTCTACGAGCAGTACTTC. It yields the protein CASSITGEDFYEQYF.

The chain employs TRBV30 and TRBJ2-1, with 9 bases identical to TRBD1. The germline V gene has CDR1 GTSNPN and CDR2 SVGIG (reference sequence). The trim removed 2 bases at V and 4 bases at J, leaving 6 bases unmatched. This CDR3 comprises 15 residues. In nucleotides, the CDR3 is TGTGCCTGGAGTTCCCGGACAGGGGATTACAATGAGCAGTTCTTC. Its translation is CAWSSRTGDYNEQFF.

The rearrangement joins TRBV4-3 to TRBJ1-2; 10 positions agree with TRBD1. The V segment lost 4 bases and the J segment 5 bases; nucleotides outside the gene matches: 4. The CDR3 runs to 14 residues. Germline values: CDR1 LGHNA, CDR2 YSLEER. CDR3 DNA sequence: TGCGCCAGCAGCCCCGGGACAGGGGATTATGGCTACACCTTC. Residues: CASSPGTGDYGYTF.

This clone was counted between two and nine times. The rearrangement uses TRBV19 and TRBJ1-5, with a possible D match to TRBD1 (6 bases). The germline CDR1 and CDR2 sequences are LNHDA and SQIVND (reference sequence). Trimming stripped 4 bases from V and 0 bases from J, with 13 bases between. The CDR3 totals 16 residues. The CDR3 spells CASSSGQTASNQPQHF. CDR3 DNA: TGTGCCAGTAGTAGCGGACAGACTGCTAGCAATCAGCCCCAGCATTTT. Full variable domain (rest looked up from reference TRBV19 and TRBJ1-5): DGGITQSPKYLFRKEGQNVTLSCEQNLNHDAMYWYRQDPGQGLRLIYYSQIVNDFQKGDIAEGYSVSREKKESFPLTVTSAQKNPTAFYLCASSSGQTASNQPQHFGDGTRLSIL.